Below, 23 T cell receptor beta chains from the same sample are listed, as sequenced in a study of T-cell reconstitution after alpha-beta-depleted transplantation in children. Unique molecular identifiers were used to barcode this TCRbeta library. TCRdb reprocessed the PCR reads with MiXCR, giving one entry per CDR3 protein. In the table there are 450,000 to 700,000 distinct CDR3 sequences, around 27% of which are singletons. The material sequenced was PBMCs, taken before TCRalphabeta/CD19-depleted stem cell transplant. These receptors were collected from a boy under two years old with Wiskott-Aldrich syndrome, due to receive a stem cell transplant.

V gene TRBV20-1 combines with J gene TRBJ2-5; the D is unclear. In germline, CDR1 is DFQATT, CDR2 SNEGSKA (reference sequence). Trimming took off 7 bases at V and 5 bases at J, with 11 bases between the two ends. The CDR3 totals 11 residues. CDR3 sequence (DNA): TGCAGTGAGGCCATCGTGGAGACCCAGTACTTC. Residues: CSEAIVETQYF.

The chain is built from TRBV12-3 or TRBV12-4 and TRBJ2-1, with D unclear. V lost 5 bases to trimming and J lost 0 bases, with 11 bases between them. This CDR3 has 15 residues. CDR3 residues: CASSRLRSSYNEQFF. In DNA, the CDR3 is TGTGCCAGCAGTCGACTCAGAAGCTCCTACAATGAGCAGTTCTTC.

This clonotype was counted once. The J gene is TRBJ2-2, the V gene TRBV12-3 or TRBV12-4, with 10 bases that match TRBD1. The junction had 5 bases not matched to a gene; V was cut back by 5 bases and J by 2 bases. The CDR3 extends over 16 amino acids. The CDR3: CASSKGTGANTGELFF. Written as DNA, the CDR3 is TGTGCCAGCAGTAAAGGGACAGGGGCCAACACCGGGGAGCTGTTTTTT.

Many counts were recorded for this clonotype. The rearrangement joins TRBV5-1 to TRBJ2-5, with TRBD1 identical over 10 bases. V shed 4 bases, J shed 5 bases, and the junction held 5 bases outside the gene matches. The germline CDR1 and CDR2 sequences are SGHRS and YFSETQ. The CDR3 has 14 residues. The CDR3 DNA follows: TGCGCCAGCAGCATTGACAGGGGGCAGGAGACCCAGTACTTC. It yields the protein CASSIDRGQETQYF.

This chain uses TRBV18 with TRBJ1-3; 7 bases align to TRBD1. CDR1 and CDR2 (germline): KGHSH, LQKENI. The CDR3 runs 18 residues. J gave up 0 bases and V 4 bases, and 12 bases lay outside the gene matches. Here the CDR3 DNA reads TGTGCCAGCTCACGTATTACCGGGGACAGCCGCTCTGGAAACACCATATATTTT. Its protein is CASSRITGDSRSGNTIYF.

This clonotype has just one count. The chain joins TRBV5-1 to TRBJ2-5; D not resolved. V was cut by 5 bases and J by 4 bases, with 12 bases left in between. This CDR3 has 13 residues. The germline gives CDR1 SGHRS, CDR2 YFSETQ. The CDR3 nucleotides read TGCGCCAGCAGATCCCCTTCCGGAGAGACCCAGTACTTC. Its protein product is CASRSPSGETQYF.

V usage is TRBV12-3 or TRBV12-4 and J usage is TRBJ2-1; 11 nucleotides align to TRBD1. The CDR3 contains 14 residues. After removal of 5 bases from V and 7 bases from J, the junction contained 4 bases not matched to a gene. The CDR3 is CASSGQGAGNEQFF. CDR3 in DNA: TGTGCCAGCAGTGGACAGGGGGCCGGTAATGAGCAGTTCTTC.

This clonotype was seen more than once but under ten times. The chain is built from TRBV20-1 and TRBJ1-1; D uncertain. V was cut by 2 bases and J by 1 base, with 8 bases left in between. The CDR3 runs 13 residues. The V gene's germline CDR1 is DFQATT and CDR2 SNEGSKA (reference sequence). CDR3 in amino acids: CSARNRQNTEAFF. CDR3 coding DNA: TGCAGTGCTAGAAATCGACAGAACACTGAAGCTTTCTTT.

This clonotype was detected only a few times. V and J are TRBV28 and TRBJ2-3; D not certain. The CDR3 has 13 residues. Germline values: CDR1 MDHEN, CDR2 SYDVKM. V was clipped by 5 bases and J by 6 bases, with 12 bases between them. CDR3 amino acids: CASSRHSDDTQYF. The CDR3 coding sequence is TGTGCCAGCAGTCGACATTCCGACGATACGCAGTATTTT. Full variable domain (missing parts from reference TRBV28 and TRBJ2-3): DVKVTQSSRYLVKRTGEKVFLECVQDMDHENMFWYRQDPGLGLRLIYFSYDVKMKEKGDIPEGYSVSREKKERFSLILESASTNQTSMYLCASSRHSDDTQYFGPGTRLTVL.

The V call is TRBV6-6, the J call TRBJ2-1, with unresolved D. V lost 5 bases to trimming and J lost 7 bases, with 6 bases between them. This CDR3 contains 11 residues. CDR1 is MNHNY, CDR2 SVGAGI, per germline (reference sequence). The CDR3 sequence: CASSHNNEQFF. For the CDR3, the DNA is TGTGCCAGCAGTCACAATAATGAGCAGTTCTTC.

This clonotype has more than one count but fewer than ten. The V gene is TRBV4-1, the J gene TRBJ2-3; D remains unclear. The CDR3 loop spans 15 amino acids. Trimming removed 1 base from V and 0 bases from J, with 8 bases in between. Germline lookup yields CDR1 MGHRA and CDR2 YSYEKL. CDR3 DNA: TGCGCCAGCAGCCAAGCGGCTAGGAGCACAGATACGCAGTATTTT. Translated: CASSQAARSTDTQYF.

This clonotype was seen ten or more times. The V gene is TRBV5-1, the J gene TRBJ2-7, with 7 bases aligning to TRBD1. The germline V gene has CDR1 SGHRS and CDR2 YFSETQ. The length of the CDR3 is 11 residues. With V trimmed by 6 bases and J by 6 bases, 3 bases remained unmatched. The CDR3 loop reads CASKQGSEQYF. CDR3 coding DNA: TGCGCCAGCAAACAGGGGAGCGAGCAGTACTTC.

The chain combines TRBV7-9 with TRBJ2-1; possibly TRBD2 for D (6 bases). V lost 6 bases and J lost 3, with 15 bases in between. Germline V CDR1 and CDR2: SEHNR, FQNEAQ (reference sequence). The CDR3 is made up of 15 amino acids. CDR3 DNA sequence: TGTGCCAGCAGTGGGGGGAGGACTCTCTACAATGAGCAGTTCTTC. It specifies CASSGGRTLYNEQFF.

The rearrangement joins TRBV20-1 to TRBJ2-1, with D tentatively TRBD2 (5 bases). Germline-derived CDR1 and CDR2 are DFQATT and SNEGSKA (reference sequence). CDR3 length equals 13 residues. V was cut by 6 bases and J by 6 bases, with 15 bases left in between. Written as DNA, the CDR3 is TGCAGTGCGGTCCAGGACTCCCCCAATGAGCAGTTCTTC. Encoded protein: CSAVQDSPNEQFF.

V and J are TRBV28 and TRBJ2-1; 10 bases line up with TRBD2. There are 16 residues in the CDR3. V trimming: 4 bases; J trimming: 4 bases; junction bases outside the gene matches: 7. Germline values: CDR1 MDHEN, CDR2 SYDVKM. DNA for the CDR3: TGTGCCAGCAGTTCTCTTTCTAGCGGGAGTTACAATGAGCAGTTCTTC. Amino acids: CASSSLSSGSYNEQFF. Filled out from reference TRBV28 and TRBJ2-1, the complete variable domain reads DVKVTQSSRYLVKRTGEKVFLECVQDMDHENMFWYRQDPGLGLRLIYFSYDVKMKEKGDIPEGYSVSREKKERFSLILESASTNQTSMYLCASSSLSSGSYNEQFFGPGTRLTVL.

The CDR3 coding sequence is TGCGCCAGCAGCTCGGAGGGCAGTGTGGGGAACACTGAAGCTTTCTTT. Its protein is CASSSEGSVGNTEAFF. This rearrangement joins TRBV5-1 to TRBJ1-1; D remains ambiguous. Germline V gene sequence: CDR1 SGHRS, CDR2 YFSETQ. The CDR3 runs to 16 residues. V dropped 3 bases and J dropped 1 base, with 16 bases sitting between them.

The CDR3 region has the DNA TGTGCCAGCAGCTTAGGTGGCGTAGGTGGGAGCGACACAGATACGCAGTATTTT. It is translated as CASSLGGVGGSDTDTQYF. The chain uses TRBV11-1 and TRBJ2-3, with D maybe TRBD2 (5 bases). The V end lost 1 base, the J end lost 2 bases, and 19 bases lay between the germline ends. Germline CDR1 is SGHAT and CDR2 is FQDESV (reference sequence). This CDR3 region has 18 residues.

The rearrangement links TRBV4-1 to TRBJ1-2; TRBD1 aligns across 10 bases. Germline assignment: CDR1 MGHRA and CDR2 YSYEKL. The junction had 0 bases not matched to a gene; V was cut back by 1 base and J by 4 bases. This CDR3 has 14 residues. The CDR3 DNA sequence: TGCGCCAGCAGCCAAGGACAGGGGGCCTATGGCTACACCTTC. As protein: CASSQGQGAYGYTF.

The chain is built from TRBV20-1 and TRBJ1-6; TRBD1 matches at 8 bases. Germline CDR1 DFQATT, CDR2 SNEGSKA (reference sequence). There are 14 residues in the CDR3. Trimming took 6 bases from V and 10 from J; bases not matched to a gene: 11. Written as DNA, the CDR3 is TGCAGTGCGCTAAGACAGGGGAGAAACTCACCCCTCCACTTT. Protein: CSALRQGRNSPLHF.

This chain links TRBV20-1 with TRBJ2-3; 7 bases agree with TRBD1. V lost 3 bases, J lost 3 bases, and 12 bases stayed unmatched. Germline V CDR1 and CDR2: DFQATT, SNEGSKA (reference sequence). The CDR3 runs 16 residues. In DNA form, the CDR3 reads TGCAGTGCTAGGTTCGCTGCAGGGGGTAGGACAGATACGCAGTATTTT. Protein product: CSARFAAGGRTDTQYF.

Only a few counts were recorded for this clonotype. The genes are TRBV5-1 and TRBJ2-3; perhaps TRBD2 as D (6 bases). The germline CDR1 and CDR2 sequences are SGHRS and YFSETQ. This CDR3 comprises 15 residues. Trimming removed 0 bases from V and 6 bases from J, with 14 bases in between. CDR3 in amino acids: CASSLAGTAQDTQYF. The CDR3 DNA reads TGCGCCAGCAGCTTGGCGGGGACTGCCCAGGATACGCAGTATTTT.

In its sample, this clonotype was seen a few times. The V gene is TRBV5-1, the J gene TRBJ2-3; the D gene could be TRBD1 or TRBD2 (5 bases each). Germline V CDR1 and CDR2: SGHRS, YFSETQ. Trimming removed 4 bases at V and 6 bases at J, with 24 bases between. The length of the CDR3 is 17 residues. The CDR3: CASSLELPGTGWDTQYF. CDR3 in DNA: TGCGCCAGCAGCCTGGAGTTACCAGGGACGGGTTGGGATACGCAGTATTTT.

The chain uses TRBV5-1 and TRBJ2-1, with TRBD2 matching 12 bases. V was clipped by 4 bases and J by 9 bases; unmatched bases: 5. Germline CDR1 reads SGHRS; CDR2 reads YFSETQ. The CDR3 is 14 amino acids. The CDR3 sequence is CASSPLTSGGEQFF. CDR3 DNA sequence: TGCGCCAGCAGCCCCCTGACTAGCGGGGGTGAGCAGTTCTTC.